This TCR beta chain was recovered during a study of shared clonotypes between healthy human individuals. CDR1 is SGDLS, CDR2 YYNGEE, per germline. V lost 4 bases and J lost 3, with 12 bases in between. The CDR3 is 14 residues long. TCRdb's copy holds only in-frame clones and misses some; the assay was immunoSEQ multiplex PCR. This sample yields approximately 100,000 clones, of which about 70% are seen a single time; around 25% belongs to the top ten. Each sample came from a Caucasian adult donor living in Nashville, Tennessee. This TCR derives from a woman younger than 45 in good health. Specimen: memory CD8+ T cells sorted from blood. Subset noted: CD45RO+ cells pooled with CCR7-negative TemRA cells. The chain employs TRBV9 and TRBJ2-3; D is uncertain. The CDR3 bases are TGTGCCAGCAGCCCCCAGGTTAGAACAGATACGCAGTATTTT. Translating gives CASSPQVRTDTQYF.